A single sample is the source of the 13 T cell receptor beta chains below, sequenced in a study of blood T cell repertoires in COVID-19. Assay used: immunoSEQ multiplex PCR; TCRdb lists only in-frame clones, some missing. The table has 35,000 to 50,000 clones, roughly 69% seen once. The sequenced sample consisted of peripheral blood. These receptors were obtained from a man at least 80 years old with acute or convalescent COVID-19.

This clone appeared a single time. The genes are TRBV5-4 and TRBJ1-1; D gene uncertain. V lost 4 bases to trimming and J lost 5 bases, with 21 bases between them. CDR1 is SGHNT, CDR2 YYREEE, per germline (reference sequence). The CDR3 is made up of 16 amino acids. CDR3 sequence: CASSPPGLETPTEAFF. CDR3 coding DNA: TGTGCCAGCAGCCCGCCCGGTCTCGAGACACCGACTGAAGCTTTCTTT. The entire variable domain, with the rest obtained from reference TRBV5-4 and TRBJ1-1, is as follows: ETGVTQSPTHLIKTRGQQVTLRCSSQSGHNTVSWYQQALGQGPQFIFQYYREEENGRGNFPPRFSGLQFPNYSSELNVNALELDDSALYLCASSPPGLETPTEAFFGQGTRLTVV.

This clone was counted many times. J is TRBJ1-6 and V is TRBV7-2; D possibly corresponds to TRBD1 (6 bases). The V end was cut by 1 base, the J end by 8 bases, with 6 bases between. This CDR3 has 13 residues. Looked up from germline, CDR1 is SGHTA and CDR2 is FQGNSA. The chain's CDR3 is CASSLEGDSPLHF. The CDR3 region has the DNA TGTGCCAGCAGCTTAGAGGGGGATTCACCCCTCCACTTT.

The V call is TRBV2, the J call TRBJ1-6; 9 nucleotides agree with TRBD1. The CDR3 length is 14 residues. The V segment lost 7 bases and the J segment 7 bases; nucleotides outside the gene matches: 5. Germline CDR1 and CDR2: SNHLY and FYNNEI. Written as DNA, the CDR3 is TGTGCCAGCAACAGACAGGGGGGAAATTCACCCCTCCACTTT. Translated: CASNRQGGNSPLHF.

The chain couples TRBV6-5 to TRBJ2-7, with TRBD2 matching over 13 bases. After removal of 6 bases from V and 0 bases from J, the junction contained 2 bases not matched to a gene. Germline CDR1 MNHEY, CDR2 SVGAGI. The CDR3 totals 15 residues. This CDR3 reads CASRTSGGSSYEQYF. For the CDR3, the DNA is TGTGCCAGCAGGACTAGCGGGGGGTCCTCCTACGAGCAGTACTTC.

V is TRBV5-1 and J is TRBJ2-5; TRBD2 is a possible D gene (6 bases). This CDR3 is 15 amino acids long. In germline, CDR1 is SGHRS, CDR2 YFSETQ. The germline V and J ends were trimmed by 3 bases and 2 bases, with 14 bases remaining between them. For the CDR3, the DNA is TGCGCCAGCAGCTGGGCGGAGGGCAGTCAAGAGACCCAGTACTTC. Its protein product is CASSWAEGSQETQYF.

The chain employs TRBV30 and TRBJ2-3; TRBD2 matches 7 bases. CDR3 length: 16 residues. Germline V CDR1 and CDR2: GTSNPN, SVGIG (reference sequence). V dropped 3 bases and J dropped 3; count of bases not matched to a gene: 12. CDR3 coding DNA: TGTGCCTGGAGCGGAAAAAAAGCGGGAAGTACAGATACGCAGTATTTT. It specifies CAWSGKKAGSTDTQYF.

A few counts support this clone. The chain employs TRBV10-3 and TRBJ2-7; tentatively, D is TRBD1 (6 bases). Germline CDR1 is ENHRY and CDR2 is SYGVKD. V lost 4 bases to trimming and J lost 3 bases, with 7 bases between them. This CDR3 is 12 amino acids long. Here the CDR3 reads CAISGGGYEQYF. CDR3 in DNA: TGTGCCATCAGTGGAGGGGGCTACGAGCAGTACTTC.

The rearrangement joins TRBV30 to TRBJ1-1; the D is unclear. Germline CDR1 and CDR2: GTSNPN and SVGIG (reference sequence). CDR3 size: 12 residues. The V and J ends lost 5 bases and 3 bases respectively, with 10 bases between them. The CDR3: CAWGWEDTEAFF. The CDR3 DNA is TGTGCCTGGGGGTGGGAGGACACTGAAGCTTTCTTT.

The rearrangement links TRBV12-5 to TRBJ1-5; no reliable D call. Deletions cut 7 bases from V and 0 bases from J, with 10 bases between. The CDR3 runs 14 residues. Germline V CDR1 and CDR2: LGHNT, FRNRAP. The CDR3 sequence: CASVKSHSNQPQHF. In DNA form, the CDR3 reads TGTGCTAGTGTGAAGAGCCATAGCAATCAGCCCCAGCATTTT.

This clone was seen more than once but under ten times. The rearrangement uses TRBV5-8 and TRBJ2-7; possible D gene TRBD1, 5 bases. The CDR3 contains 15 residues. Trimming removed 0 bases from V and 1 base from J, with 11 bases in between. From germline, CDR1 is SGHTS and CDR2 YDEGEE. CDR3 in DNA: TGTGCCAGCAGCTTGGAGGGGCGACAATCCTACGAGCAGTACTTC. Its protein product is CASSLEGRQSYEQYF.

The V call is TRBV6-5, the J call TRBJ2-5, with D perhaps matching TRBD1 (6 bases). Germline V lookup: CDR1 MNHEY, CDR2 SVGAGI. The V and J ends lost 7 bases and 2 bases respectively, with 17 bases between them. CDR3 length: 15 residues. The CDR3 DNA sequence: TGTGCCAGCAACCCTCGCAGGGGCAGGCAAGAGACCCAGTACTTC. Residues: CASNPRRGRQETQYF.

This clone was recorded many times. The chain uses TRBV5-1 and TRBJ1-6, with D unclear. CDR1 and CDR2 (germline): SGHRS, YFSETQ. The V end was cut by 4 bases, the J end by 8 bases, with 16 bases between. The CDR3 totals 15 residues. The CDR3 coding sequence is TGCGCCAGCAGCCCCGGTGGGTCGCGGGATTCACCCCTCCACTTT. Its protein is CASSPGGSRDSPLHF.

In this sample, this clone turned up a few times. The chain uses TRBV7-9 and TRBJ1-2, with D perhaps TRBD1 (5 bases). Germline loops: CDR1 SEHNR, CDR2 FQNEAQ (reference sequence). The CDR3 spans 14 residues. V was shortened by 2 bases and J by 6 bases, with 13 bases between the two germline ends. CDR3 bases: TGTGCCAGCAGCTTAAGATCTGGGGGGGATGGCTACACCTTC. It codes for CASSLRSGGDGYTF.